The entry that follows covers one T cell receptor beta chain sequence. This sample is drawn from a study of blood T cell repertoires in COVID-19. About the research overall: There were acute and convalescent COVID-19 samples, and they came from the United States, Italy and Spain.

Trimming stripped 3 bases from V and 4 bases from J, with 7 bases between. The CDR3 has 12 amino acids. From germline, CDR1 is MNHNS and CDR2 SASEGT. Methods used by the authors: Estimated nucleated cell counts came from reference gene primer amplification. Assay: immunoSEQ multiplex PCR; the TCRdb copy retains only in-frame clones and omits some. D and trimming were read from the DNA, whereas the V and J calls and clone size are those reported in that table. The sample carries 150,000 to 200,000 clones, approximately 86% recorded once. This rearrangement joins TRBV6-1 to TRBJ2-7; the D gene is possibly TRBD1 (6 bases). This clonotype was obtained from a middle-aged man with active or convalescent COVID-19. Sequenced sample: peripheral blood. CDR3 coding DNA: TGTGCCAGCAGTGACAGGGGTTACGAGCAGTACTTC. Its translation: CASSDRGYEQYF.